This T cell receptor (beta chain) was sequenced for a study of T-cell reconstitution after alpha-beta-depleted transplantation in children. Study results and limitations: A year post-transplant, T-cell counts and diversity derived mostly from newly produced T cells. Surviving recipient T cells and thymic progenitors underlay high day-60 TCRbeta diversity in some patients. Several hundred graft clones that had expanded were reportedly the source of alpha-beta T cells about two months after transplant.

Worth noting for this clonotype: The antigen remains undetermined.

This sample's TCRbeta library carried unique molecular identifier barcodes. TCRdb independently ran MiXCR on the PCR reads; one entry per CDR3 protein. The sample shows about 350,000 distinct CDR3 sequences, around 15% of them seen only once. The V end was cut by 0 bases, the J end by 5 bases, with 7 bases between. The CDR3 contains 13 residues. CDR1 is LGHNA, CDR2 YNFKEQ, per germline. V gene TRBV4-2 combines with J gene TRBJ2-5; unclear D gene. The TCR was taken from a male patient aged 2-15 years who had a stem cell transplant for acute lymphoblastic leukemia, so the T cells may come from the graft donor. Sequencing used PBMCs, mostly from graft donor cells, obtained 360 days after TCRalphabeta/CD19-depleted stem cell transplant. In DNA form, the CDR3 reads TGTGCCAGCAGCCAAGATGGAAGTGAGACCCAGTACTTC. Translation gives CASSQDGSETQYF.